Sequencing of this T cell receptor beta chain was carried out in a study of blood T cell repertoires in COVID-19 (dated by TCRdb to 2019 to 2021). At the level of the whole study: Samples from collaborators originated in the United States, Italy and Spain and spanned both the acute and convalescent phases of COVID-19. The repertoires were released in a freely available public database meant as a resource for research on the immune response to SARS-CoV-2. Where available, HLA class I and class II types were obtained from metadata supplied by the sample provider rather than from assay-based typing. Samples came from the ongoing ImmuneRACE study (first 160 participants) plus 1,254 subjects from 6 global collaborators. Deeply sampled blood TCRbeta repertoires from subjects exposed to, actively infected with, or recovered from COVID-19 were included in the dataset. Sample metadata almost always included a de-identified subject ID, COVID-19 status, age in years and sex. The material from the prospective study consisted of cDNA or gDNA derived from T cells, B-cell-depleted T cells, or PBMCs.

The immunoSEQ Assay, a bias-controlled multiplex PCR, was used to amplify TCRbeta CDR3 regions from genomic DNA. For the original study's pipeline: Nucleated cell counts per sample were estimated from amplification of reference gene primers within the assay. To quantify the absolute abundance of each unique TCRbeta CDR3 rearrangement, sequence reads were collapsed and filtered. For each sample, productive Simpson clonality was calculated as the square root of Simpson's diversity index over productive rearrangements. TCRdb provides this immuneACCESS table in a form limited to in-frame rearrangements. Some clones are lacking; in checked studies, under half of them reflect an unresolved V gene, and why the rest are absent is not known. V, J and clone size are those of that table, while D and trimming were read from the DNA. The sample yields about 250,000 clones; approximately 82% were counted once. The top ten clonotypes cover approximately 5.3% of the sample.

General conclusions and limits of the study: Clinical and demographic metadata were provided uncurated, with the amount varying by source and participant.

The CDR3, from cysteine to phenylalanine, totals 12 residues. Only CDR3 DNA is held: 36 bases, read in frame from base 1. Relative to germline, V is 5 bases shorter and J is 12 bases shorter, with 14 bases between their ends. In the germline V gene, CDR1 corresponds to SGHTA and CDR2 to FQGTGA. A remark on this clone: The antigen it recognizes is unknown. Base qualities are not provided; no much larger clone lies one nucleotide away.

Whole blood was collected in K2EDTA tubes by collaborating institutions according to the institutions' own protocols. For TCRbeta analysis, collaborators shipped samples in one of three forms: frozen whole blood, isolated PBMCs, or DNA extracted from either of those sample types. The source material was peripheral blood. The chain was built from TRBV7-3 and TRBJ2-1; D gene: possibly TRBD1, on 6 matching bases. This clonotype was obtained from a man older than 75 with acute or convalescent COVID-19. CDR3 loop: CASSPQGLVQFF. The nucleotide sequence is given as TGTGCCAGCAGCCCGCAGGGGCTCGTGCAGTTCTTC.